Listed below are T cell receptor beta chains from one sample, sequenced in a study of cytomegalovirus exposure and HLA in healthy donors. Libraries were prepared by immunoSEQ multiplex PCR; TCRdb keeps only in-frame clonotypes and omits some of them. The data show about 250,000 clones, approximately 85% seen once. The sequencing input was PBMCs. These receptors were taken from a girl aged 2 to 9 in good health and CMV-seronegative. CDR3s include the opening cysteine and the closing phenylalanine or tryptophan.

v_call	j_call	cdr3_aa
TRBV19	TRBJ1-2	CASSIGTGVNYGYTF
TRBV30	TRBJ1-5	CAWTQEGNQPQHF
TRBV7-8	TRBJ2-2	CASSLGRTSGRTGELFF
TRBV18	TRBJ2-7	CASSPTGTGSEQYF
TRBV5-6	TRBJ1-5	CASSLAGTGYQPQHF
TRBV30	TRBJ1-1	CAWSVGRVEVNTEAFF
TRBV5-4	TRBJ2-7	CASSLQGPYEQYF
TRBV9	TRBJ1-1	CASSAYYSTGNEAFF
TRBV19	TRBJ1-2	CASAQDAVRVHYGYTF
TRBV7-3	TRBJ2-7	CASGYREGGTYEQYF
TRBV5-6	TRBJ1-1	CASSLVRTRVHEAFF
TRBV30	TRBJ1-2	CAWSVRAQGVGGYTF
TRBV27	TRBJ1-2	CASRVVGTGGLGYTF
TRBV5-1	TRBJ2-1	CASSLDRAKQFF
TRBV18	TRBJ1-4	CASSPTATNEKLFF
TRBV10-3	TRBJ2-3	CAISARQGTGDTQYF
TRBV5-1	TRBJ2-1	CASSFDYYNEQFF
TRBV7-9	TRBJ1-1	CASSLYGTGEAFF
TRBV15	TRBJ1-5	CATSRDRGSINQPQHF
TRBV7-3	TRBJ2-1	CASSIISGGARNEQFF
TRBV6-1	TRBJ2-7	CATRSGTSGGYERYF
TRBV7-9	TRBJ2-1	CASSPASGYNEQFF
TRBV5-6	TRBJ2-7	CASRELSGDEQYF
TRBV5-1	TRBJ2-1	CASRRGAGISYNEQFF
TRBV27	TRBJ2-5	CASTPRPDRGQETQYF
TRBV29-1	TRBJ2-3	CSVARTSGRSDTQYF
TRBV7-9	TRBJ2-3	CASSKASDSLRMDTQYF
TRBV14	TRBJ2-7	CASSQAPGQGLYEQYF
TRBV27	TRBJ1-5	CASSLSTGGNQPQHF
TRBV7-8	TRBJ1-5	CASSLTPRGGSGQPQHF
TRBV18	TRBJ2-7	CASSPLREGEQYF
TRBV4-1	TRBJ1-2	CASSPRREFYGYTF
TRBV5-6	TRBJ2-3	CASTLGRATSTDTQYF
TRBV29-1	TRBJ2-7	CSVEGQAPYEQYF
TRBV4-1	TRBJ2-5	CASSQLLGAETQYF
TRBV2	TRBJ2-7	CASSEAIPTGKQYF
TRBV6-4	TRBJ2-2	CASSRLAGDYANTGELFF
TRBV5-1	TRBJ2-5	CASSGTAGGQETQYF
TRBV6-6	TRBJ2-1	CASSYVDRGWEQFF
TRBV28	TRBJ1-1	CASITQGAGNTEAFF
TRBV18	TRBJ2-3	CASSPGQQHTNTQYF
TRBV27	TRBJ1-3	CASSFGTGGIGNTIYF
TRBV5-1	TRBJ2-7	CASSSQGAILYEQYF
TRBV10-2	TRBJ2-1	CASRVAGATSYNEQFF
TRBV19	TRBJ2-1	CASSYSGRLDNEQFF
TRBV12-5	TRBJ2-1	CASGLVRLAGGSYEQFF
TRBV4-1	TRBJ1-2	CASSQGWTGGEEYF
TRBV7-7	TRBJ2-3	CASSPHGGGIGDTQYF
TRBV15	TRBJ1-1	CATSRGGQGLWAEAFF
TRBV6-6	TRBJ2-7	CASSYQGPYEQYF
TRBV19	TRBJ1-5	CASSFGTHSNQPQHF